The T cell receptor beta chain under discussion was sequenced for a study of OX40 agonist ivuxolimab in advanced cancers. The overall study: Ivuxolimab was delivered to patients intravenously every 2 weeks at doses spanning 0.01 to 10 mg/kg. People in dose escalation had one of these cancers: hepatocellular carcinoma, melanoma, renal cell or head and neck cancer. Study observations and caveats: There were, on average, more expanded clones in CD8+ T cells than in CD4+. Also showing low normalized T-cell clonal expansion were some of the nonresponders.

Worth noting for this clone: Its antigen is unknown.

The ends lost 8 bases at V and 0 bases at J; junction bases unmatched: 6. The CDR3 has 15 amino acids. Germline V gene sequence: CDR1 MNHEY, CDR2 SMNVEV (reference sequence). This table comes from immunoSEQ multiplex PCR, and its TCRdb copy is limited to in-frame clones, with some not included. The table lists 60,000 to 65,000 clones, under 95% of them singletons. The TCR comes from an adult with an advanced solid tumor such as melanoma, head and neck, liver or kidney cancer. Specimen: CD4+ or CD8+ T cells sorted from blood, collected in a trial of the OX40 agonist ivuxolimab. The rearrangement links TRBV27 to TRBJ2-1, with TRBD2 matching over 8 bases. CDR3 protein: CASALSGSSYNEQFF. In DNA, the CDR3 is TGTGCCAGCGCCCTGAGCGGGAGCTCCTACAATGAGCAGTTCTTC.